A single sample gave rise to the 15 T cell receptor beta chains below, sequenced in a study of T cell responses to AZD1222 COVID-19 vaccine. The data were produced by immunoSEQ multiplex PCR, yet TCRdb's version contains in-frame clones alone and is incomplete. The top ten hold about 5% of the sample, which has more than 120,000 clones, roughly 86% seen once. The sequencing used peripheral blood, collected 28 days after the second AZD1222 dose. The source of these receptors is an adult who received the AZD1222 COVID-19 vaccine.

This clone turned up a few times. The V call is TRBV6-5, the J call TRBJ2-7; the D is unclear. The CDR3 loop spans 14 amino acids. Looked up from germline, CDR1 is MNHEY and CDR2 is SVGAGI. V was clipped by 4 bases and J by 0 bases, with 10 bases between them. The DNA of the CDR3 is TGTGCCAGCAGTTCCGGCCGAGCCTCCTACGAGCAGTACTTC. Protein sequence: CASSSGRASYEQYF.

The CDR3 sequence is CASSLGRTPRHNEQFF. CDR3 DNA sequence: TGCGCCAGCAGCTTGGGACGGACCCCGAGGCACAATGAGCAGTTCTTC. J is TRBJ2-1 and V is TRBV5-1; D gene ambiguous. The CDR3 sequence is 16 residues long. Germline CDR1 SGHRS, CDR2 YFSETQ. The ends were cut back, 0 bases at V and 5 bases at J, with 15 bases in the middle.

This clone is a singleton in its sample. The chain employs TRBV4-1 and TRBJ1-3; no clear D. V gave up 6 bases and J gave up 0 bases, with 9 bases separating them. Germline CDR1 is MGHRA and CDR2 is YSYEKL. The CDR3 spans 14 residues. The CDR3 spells CASSMTPSGNTIYF. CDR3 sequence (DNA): TGCGCCAGCAGTATGACCCCCTCTGGAAACACCATATATTTT.

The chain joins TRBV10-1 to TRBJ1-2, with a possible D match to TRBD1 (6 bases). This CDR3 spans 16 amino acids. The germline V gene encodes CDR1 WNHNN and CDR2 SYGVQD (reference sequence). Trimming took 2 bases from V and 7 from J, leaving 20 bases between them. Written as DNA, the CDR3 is TGCGCCAGCAGTGAGGCCTCCGGGGGCGGAATGACTGGCTACACCTTC. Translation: CASSEASGGGMTGYTF.

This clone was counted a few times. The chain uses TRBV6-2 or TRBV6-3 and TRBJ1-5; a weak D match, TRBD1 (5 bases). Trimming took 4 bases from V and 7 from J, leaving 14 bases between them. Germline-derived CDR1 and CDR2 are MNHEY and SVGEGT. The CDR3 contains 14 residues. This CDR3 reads CASSFAGSGQPQHF. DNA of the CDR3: TGTGCCAGCAGTTTTGCAGGGAGTGGACAGCCCCAGCATTTT.

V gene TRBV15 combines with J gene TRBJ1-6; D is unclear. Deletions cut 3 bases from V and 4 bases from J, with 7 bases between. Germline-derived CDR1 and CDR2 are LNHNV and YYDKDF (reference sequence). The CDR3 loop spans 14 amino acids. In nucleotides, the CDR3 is TGTGCCACCAGCAGCGAAGGTTATAATTCACCCCTCCACTTT. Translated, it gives CATSSEGYNSPLHF.

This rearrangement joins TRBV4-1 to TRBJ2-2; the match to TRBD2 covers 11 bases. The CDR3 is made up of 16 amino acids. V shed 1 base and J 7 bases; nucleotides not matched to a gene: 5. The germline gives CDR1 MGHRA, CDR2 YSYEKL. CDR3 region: CASSQGTSGGHGELFF. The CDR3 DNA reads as TGCGCCAGCAGCCAAGGTACTAGCGGGGGTCACGGGGAGCTGTTTTTT.

In DNA form, the CDR3 reads TGCGCCAGCAGCCAAGATCAAGGGAGCACAGATACGCAGTATTTT. This codes for CASSQDQGSTDTQYF. The rearrangement joins TRBV4-1 to TRBJ2-3; D gene ambiguous. The V end was cut by 0 bases, the J end by 0 bases, with 7 bases between. The CDR3 runs 15 residues. From germline, CDR1 is MGHRA and CDR2 YSYEKL.

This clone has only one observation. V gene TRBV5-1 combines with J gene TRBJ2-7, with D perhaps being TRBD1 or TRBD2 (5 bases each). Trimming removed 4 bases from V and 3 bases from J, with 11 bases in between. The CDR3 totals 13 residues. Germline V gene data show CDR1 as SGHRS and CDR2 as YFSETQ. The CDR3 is CASSQGDDYEQYF. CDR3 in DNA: TGCGCCAGCAGCCAAGGGGACGACTACGAGCAGTACTTC.

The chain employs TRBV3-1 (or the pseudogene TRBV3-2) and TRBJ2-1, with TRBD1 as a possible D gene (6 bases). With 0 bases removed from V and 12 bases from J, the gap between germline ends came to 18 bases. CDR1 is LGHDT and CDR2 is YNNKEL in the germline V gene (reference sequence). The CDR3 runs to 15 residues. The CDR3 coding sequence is TGTGCCAGCAGCCAAGACAGGGGACCTATAGAGGGGCAGTTCTTC. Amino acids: CASSQDRGPIEGQFF.

The chain's CDR3 is CASSRGDVYGYTF. CDR3 nucleotide sequence: TGTGCCAGTAGTCGGGGGGACGTATATGGCTACACCTTC. The chain uses TRBV19 and TRBJ1-2; tentatively, D is TRBD1 (5 bases). CDR3 length: 13 residues. The germline V gene encodes CDR1 LNHDA and CDR2 SQIVND (reference sequence). The germline V and J ends were trimmed by 5 bases and 5 bases, with 12 bases remaining between them.

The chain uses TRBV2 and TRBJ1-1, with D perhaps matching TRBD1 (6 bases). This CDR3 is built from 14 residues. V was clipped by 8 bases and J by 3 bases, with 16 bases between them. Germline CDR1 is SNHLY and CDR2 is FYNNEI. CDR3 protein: CASRLDRVDTEAFF. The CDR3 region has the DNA TGTGCCAGCCGGTTGGACAGAGTTGACACTGAAGCTTTCTTT.

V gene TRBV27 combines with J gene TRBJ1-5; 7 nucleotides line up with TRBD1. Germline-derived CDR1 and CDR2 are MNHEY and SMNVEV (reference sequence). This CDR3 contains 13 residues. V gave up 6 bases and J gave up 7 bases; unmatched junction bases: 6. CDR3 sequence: CASRRKGGQPQHF. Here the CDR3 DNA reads TGTGCCAGCAGAAGAAAAGGGGGCCAGCCCCAGCATTTT.

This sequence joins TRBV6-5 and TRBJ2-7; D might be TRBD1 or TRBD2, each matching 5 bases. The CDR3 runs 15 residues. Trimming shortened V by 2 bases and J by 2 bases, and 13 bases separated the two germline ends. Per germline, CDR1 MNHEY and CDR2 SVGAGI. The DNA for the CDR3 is TGTGCCAGCAGTTACCAGTTTGGGACGACCTACGAGCAGTACTTC. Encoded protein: CASSYQFGTTYEQYF.

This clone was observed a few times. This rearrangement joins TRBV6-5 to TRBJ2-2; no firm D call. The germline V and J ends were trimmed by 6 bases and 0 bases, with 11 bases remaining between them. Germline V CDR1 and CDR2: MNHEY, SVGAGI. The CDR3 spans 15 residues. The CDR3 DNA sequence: TGTGCCAGCAGCCGGTTCTCCCCGAACACCGGGGAGCTGTTTTTT. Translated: CASSRFSPNTGELFF.